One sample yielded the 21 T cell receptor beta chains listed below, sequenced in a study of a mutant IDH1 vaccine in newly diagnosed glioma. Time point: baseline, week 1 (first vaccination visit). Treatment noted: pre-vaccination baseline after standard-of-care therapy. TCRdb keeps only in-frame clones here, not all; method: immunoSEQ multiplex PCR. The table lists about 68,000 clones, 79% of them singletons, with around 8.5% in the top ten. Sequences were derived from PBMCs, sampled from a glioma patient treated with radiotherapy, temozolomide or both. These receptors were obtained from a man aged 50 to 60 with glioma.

This CDR3 reads CATRGQGTYEQYF. The CDR3 nucleotides are TGTGCCACGAGGGGACAGGGAACCTACGAGCAGTACTTC. V usage is TRBV7-9 and J usage is TRBJ2-7, with 9 bases fitting TRBD1. There are 13 residues in the CDR3. Looked up from germline, CDR1 is SEHNR and CDR2 is FQNEAQ (reference sequence). After removal of 10 bases from V and 2 bases from J, the junction contained 6 bases not matched to a gene.

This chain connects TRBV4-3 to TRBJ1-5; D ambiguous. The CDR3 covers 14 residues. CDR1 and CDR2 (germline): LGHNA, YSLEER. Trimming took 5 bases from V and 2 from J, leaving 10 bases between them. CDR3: CASSIGQGNQPQHF. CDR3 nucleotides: TGCGCCAGCAGCATCGGTCAGGGCAATCAGCCCCAGCATTTT.

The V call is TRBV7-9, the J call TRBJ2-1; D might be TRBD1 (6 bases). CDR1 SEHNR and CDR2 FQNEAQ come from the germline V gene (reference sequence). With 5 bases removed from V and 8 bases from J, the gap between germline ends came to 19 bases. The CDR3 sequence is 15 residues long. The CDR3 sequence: CASSRSVPSGDEQFF. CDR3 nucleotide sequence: TGTGCCAGCAGCCGATCAGTCCCTTCAGGGGATGAGCAGTTCTTC.

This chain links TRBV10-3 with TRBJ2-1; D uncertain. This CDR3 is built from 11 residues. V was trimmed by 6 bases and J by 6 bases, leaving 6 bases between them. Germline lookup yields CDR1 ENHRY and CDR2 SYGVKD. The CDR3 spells CAIRDTNEQFF. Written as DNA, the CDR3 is TGTGCCATCAGGGATACCAATGAGCAGTTCTTC.

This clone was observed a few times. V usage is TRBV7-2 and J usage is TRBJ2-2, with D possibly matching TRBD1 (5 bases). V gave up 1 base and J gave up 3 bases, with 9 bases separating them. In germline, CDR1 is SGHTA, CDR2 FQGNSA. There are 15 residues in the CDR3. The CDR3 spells CASSLVGQDTGELFF. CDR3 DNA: TGTGCCAGCAGCTTAGTGGGGCAGGACACCGGGGAGCTGTTTTTT.

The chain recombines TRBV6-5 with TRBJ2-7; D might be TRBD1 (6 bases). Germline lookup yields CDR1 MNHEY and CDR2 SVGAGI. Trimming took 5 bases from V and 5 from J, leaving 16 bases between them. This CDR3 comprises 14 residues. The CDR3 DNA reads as TGTGCCAGCAGTAAGGCAGGGGAACCTAACGAGCAGTACTTC. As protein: CASSKAGEPNEQYF.

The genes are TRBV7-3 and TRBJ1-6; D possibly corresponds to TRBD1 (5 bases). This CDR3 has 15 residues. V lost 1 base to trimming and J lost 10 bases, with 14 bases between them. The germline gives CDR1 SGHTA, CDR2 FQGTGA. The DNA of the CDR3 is TGTGCCAGCAGCTTAATGGGGCCGTCAAGCTCACCCCTCCACTTT. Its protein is CASSLMGPSSSPLHF.

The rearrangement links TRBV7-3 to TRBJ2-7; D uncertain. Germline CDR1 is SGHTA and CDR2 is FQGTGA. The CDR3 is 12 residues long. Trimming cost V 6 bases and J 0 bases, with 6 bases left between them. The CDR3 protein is CASRDGSYEQYF. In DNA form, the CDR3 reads TGTGCCAGCAGAGACGGCTCCTACGAGCAGTACTTC.

CDR3 nucleotides: TGTGCCAGCAGCGTAGGGGACAGGACCTACAATGAGCAGTTCTTC. Its translation: CASSVGDRTYNEQFF. V gene TRBV9 combines with J gene TRBJ2-1; TRBD1 matches 8 bases. V was pared by 0 bases and J by 2 bases, with 1 base of the junction left unmatched. Germline V gene data show CDR1 as SGDLS and CDR2 as YYNGEE. This CDR3 has 15 amino acids.

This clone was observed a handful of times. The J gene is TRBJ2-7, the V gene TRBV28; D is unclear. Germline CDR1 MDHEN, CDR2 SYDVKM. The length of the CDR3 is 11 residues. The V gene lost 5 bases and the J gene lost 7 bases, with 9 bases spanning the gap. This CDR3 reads CASSVTVEQYF. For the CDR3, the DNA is TGTGCCAGCAGTGTAACAGTGGAGCAGTACTTC.

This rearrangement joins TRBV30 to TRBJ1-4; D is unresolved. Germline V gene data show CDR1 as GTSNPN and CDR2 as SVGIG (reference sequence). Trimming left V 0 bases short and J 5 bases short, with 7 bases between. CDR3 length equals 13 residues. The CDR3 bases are TGTGCCTGGAGTGTAATCAGGAATGAAAAACTGTTTTTT. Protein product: CAWSVIRNEKLFF.

The CDR3 loop reads CASSVALDGYNEQFF. CDR3 nucleotides: TGTGCCAGCAGCGTAGCTTTAGATGGTTACAATGAGCAGTTCTTC. The rearrangement joins TRBV9 to TRBJ2-1; D call uncertain. The length of the CDR3 is 15 residues. Germline lookup yields CDR1 SGDLS and CDR2 YYNGEE. V lost 0 bases and J lost 4, with 11 bases in between.

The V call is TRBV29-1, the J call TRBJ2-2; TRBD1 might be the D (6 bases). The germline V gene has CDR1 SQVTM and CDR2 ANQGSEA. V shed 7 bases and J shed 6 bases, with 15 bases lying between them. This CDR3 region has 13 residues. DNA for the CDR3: TGCAGCGCCTCACAGGGATTCGCCGGGGAGCTGTTTTTT. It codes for CSASQGFAGELFF.

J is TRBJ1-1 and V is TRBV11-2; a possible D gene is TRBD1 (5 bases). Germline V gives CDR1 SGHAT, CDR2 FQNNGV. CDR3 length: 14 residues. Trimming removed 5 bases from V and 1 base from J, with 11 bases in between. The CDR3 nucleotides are TGTGCCAGCAGCCTACAGGCATCGAACACTGAAGCTTTCTTT. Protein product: CASSLQASNTEAFF. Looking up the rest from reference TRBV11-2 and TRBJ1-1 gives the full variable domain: EAGVAQSPRYKIIEKRQSVAFWCNPISGHATLYWYQQILGQGPKLLIQFQNNGVVDDSQLPKDRFSAERLKGVDSTLKIQPAKLEDSAVYLCASSLQASNTEAFFGQGTRLTVV.

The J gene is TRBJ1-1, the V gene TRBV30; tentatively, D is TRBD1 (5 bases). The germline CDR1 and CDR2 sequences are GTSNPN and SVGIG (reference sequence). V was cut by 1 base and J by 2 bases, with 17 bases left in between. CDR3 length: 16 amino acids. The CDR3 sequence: CAWSGGPTGANTEAFF. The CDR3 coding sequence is TGTGCCTGGAGTGGAGGTCCAACAGGCGCCAACACTGAAGCTTTCTTT.

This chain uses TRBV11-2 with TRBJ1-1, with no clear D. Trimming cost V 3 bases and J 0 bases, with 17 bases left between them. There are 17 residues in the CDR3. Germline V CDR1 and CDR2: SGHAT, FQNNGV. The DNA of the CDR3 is TGTGCCAGCAGCTTCAGACGAGTCCGAATAGTGAACACTGAAGCTTTCTTT. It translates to CASSFRRVRIVNTEAFF.

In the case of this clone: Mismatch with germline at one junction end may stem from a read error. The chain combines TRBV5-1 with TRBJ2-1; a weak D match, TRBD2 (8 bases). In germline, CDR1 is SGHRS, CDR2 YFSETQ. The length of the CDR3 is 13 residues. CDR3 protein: CANSGGQLNEQFF. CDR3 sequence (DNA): TGCGCCAACAGCGGGGGACAGCTCAATGAGCAGTTCTTC.

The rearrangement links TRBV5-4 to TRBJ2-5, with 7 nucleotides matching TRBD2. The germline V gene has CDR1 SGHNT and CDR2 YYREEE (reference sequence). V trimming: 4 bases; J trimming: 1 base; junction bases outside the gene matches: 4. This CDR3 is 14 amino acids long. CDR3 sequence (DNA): TGTGCCAGCAGCCGGACTAGGGGCCAAGAGACCCAGTACTTC. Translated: CASSRTRGQETQYF.

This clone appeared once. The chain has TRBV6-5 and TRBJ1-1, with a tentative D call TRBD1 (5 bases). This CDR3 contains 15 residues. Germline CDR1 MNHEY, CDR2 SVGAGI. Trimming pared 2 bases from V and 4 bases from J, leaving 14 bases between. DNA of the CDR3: TGTGCCAGCAGTTACGCTTATCTTGGGGGCACTGAAGCTTTCTTT. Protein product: CASSYAYLGGTEAFF.

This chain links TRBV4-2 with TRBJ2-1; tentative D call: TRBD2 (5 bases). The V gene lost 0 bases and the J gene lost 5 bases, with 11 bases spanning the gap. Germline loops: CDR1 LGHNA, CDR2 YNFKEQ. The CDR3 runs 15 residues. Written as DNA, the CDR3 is TGTGCCAGCAGCCAAGATCGAGGGCGGAACAATGAGCAGTTCTTC. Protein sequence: CASSQDRGRNNEQFF.

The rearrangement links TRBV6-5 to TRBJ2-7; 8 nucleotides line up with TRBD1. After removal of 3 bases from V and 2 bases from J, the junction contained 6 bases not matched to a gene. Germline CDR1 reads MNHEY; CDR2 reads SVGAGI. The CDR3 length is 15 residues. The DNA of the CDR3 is TGTGCCAGCAGTTATAAGGACAGGGCAACCTACGAGCAGTACTTC. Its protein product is CASSYKDRATYEQYF.